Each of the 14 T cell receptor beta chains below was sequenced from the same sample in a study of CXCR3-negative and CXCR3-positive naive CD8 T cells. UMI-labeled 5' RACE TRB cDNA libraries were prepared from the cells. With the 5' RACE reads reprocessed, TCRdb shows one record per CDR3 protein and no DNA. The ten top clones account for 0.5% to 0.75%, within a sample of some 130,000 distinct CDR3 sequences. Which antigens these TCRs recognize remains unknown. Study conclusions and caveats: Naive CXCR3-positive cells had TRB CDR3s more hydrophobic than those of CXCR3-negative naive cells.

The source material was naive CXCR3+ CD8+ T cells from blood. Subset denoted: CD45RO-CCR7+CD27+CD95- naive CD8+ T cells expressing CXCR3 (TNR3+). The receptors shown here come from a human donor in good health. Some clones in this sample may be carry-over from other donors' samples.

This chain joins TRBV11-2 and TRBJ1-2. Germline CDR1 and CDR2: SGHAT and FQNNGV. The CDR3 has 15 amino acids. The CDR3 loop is CASSWAGGSHYGYTF.

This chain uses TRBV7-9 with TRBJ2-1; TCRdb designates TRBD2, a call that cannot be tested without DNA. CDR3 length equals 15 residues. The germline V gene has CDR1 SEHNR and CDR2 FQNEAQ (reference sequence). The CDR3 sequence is CASSLTILANNEQFF.

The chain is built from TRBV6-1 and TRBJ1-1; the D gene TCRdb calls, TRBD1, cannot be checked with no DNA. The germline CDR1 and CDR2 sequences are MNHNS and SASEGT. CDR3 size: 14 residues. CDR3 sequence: CASSMGAENTEAFF.

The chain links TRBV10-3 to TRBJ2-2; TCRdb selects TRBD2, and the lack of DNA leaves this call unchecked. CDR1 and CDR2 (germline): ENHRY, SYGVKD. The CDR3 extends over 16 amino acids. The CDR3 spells CAISDPSGSGTGELFF.

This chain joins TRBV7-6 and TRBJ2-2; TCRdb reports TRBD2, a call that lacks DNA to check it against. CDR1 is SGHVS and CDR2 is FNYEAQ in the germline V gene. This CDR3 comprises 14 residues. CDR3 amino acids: CASSLDLLSGELFF.

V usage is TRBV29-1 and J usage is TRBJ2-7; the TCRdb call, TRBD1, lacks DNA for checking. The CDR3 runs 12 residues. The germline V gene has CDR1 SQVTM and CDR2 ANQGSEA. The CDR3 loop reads CSVWGMSYEQYF.

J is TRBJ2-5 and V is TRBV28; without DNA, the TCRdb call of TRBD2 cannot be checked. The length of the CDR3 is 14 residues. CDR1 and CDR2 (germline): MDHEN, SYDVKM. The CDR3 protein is CASSLTKSGETQYF.

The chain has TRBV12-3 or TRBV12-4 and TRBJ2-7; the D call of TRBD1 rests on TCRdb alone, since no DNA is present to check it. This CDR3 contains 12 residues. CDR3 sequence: CASSSLVNEQYF.

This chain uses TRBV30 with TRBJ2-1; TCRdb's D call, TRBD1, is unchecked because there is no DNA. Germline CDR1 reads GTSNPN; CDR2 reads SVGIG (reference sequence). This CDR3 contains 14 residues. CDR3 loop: CAWEPGQSYNEQFF.

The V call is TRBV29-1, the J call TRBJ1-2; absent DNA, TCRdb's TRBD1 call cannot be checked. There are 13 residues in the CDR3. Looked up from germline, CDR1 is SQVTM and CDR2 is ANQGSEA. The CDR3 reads CSVGPEGFYGYTF.

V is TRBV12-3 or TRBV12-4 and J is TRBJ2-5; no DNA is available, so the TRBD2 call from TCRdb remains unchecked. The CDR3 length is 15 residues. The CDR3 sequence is CASSFDLAGSETQYF.

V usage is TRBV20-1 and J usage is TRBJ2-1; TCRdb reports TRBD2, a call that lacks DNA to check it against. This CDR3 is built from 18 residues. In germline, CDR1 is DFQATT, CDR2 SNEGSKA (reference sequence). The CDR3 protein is CSAKGLAGGQNSYNEQFF.

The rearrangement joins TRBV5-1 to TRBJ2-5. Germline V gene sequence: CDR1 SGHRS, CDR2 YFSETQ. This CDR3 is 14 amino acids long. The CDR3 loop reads CASSLAQIQETQYF.

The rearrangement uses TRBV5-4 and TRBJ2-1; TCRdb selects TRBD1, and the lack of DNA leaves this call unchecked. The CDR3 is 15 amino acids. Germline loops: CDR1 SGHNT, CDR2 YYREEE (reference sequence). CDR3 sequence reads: CASSLPPGVYNEQFF. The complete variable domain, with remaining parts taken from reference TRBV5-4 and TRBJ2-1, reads ETGVTQSPTHLIKTRGQQVTLRCSSQSGHNTVSWYQQALGQGPQFIFQYYREEENGRGNFPPRFSGLQFPNYSSELNVNALELDDSALYLCASSLPPGVYNEQFFGPGTRLTVL.